The subject of this entry is one TCR beta chain. The data belong to a study of blood T cell repertoires in COVID-19. As for the study in general: Two negative PCRs, clearance, or symptom resolution characterized the recovered Cohort 3 donors.

Trimming cost V 0 bases and J 8 bases, with 17 bases left between them. The CDR3 has 15 amino acids. Per germline, CDR1 SGDLS and CDR2 YYNGEE. The repertoire was sequenced with immunoSEQ multiplex PCR; TCRdb's copy has only in-frame clones and lacks some. The sample records about 200,000 clones, 70% to 90% being singletons. J is TRBJ1-2 and V is TRBV9, with D hard to call. Sequencing input: PBMCs or T cells enriched from blood (not recorded which). The TCR originated in a middle-aged woman in a cohort exposed to, infected with or recovered from COVID-19 (not recorded which). The CDR3 DNA sequence: TGTGCCAGCAGCGTAGCAAAGAATCGTACGGGGGGCTACACCTTC. It is translated as CASSVAKNRTGGYTF.